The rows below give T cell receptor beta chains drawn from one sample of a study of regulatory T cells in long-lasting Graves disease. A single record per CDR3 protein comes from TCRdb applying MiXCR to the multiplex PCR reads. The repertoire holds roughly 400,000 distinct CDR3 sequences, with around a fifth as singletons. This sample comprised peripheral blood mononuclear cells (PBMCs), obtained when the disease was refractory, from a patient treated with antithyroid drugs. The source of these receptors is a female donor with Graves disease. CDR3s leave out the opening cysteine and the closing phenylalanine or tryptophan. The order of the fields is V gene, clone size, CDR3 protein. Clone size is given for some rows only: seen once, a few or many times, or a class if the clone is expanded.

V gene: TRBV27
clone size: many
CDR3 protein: ASSLNGYGYT

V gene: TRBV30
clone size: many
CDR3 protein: AWSVRGKAAGELF

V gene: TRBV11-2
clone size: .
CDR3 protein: ASSPLLAGERNEQF

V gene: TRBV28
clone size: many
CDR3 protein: ASSPHREWRSPLH

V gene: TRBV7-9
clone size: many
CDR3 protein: ASSLAATGAYGYT

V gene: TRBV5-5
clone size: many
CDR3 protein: ASSRTTGAEAF

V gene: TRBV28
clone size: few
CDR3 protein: ASSQSASGNYNEQF

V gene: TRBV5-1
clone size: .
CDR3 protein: ASSFPDREGTEAF

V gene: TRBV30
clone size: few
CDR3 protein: AWSNSRSPLH

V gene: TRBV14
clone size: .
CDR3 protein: ASSQEGKGNTEAF

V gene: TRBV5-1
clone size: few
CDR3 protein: ASSYAQGHTGELF

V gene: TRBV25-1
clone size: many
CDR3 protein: ASSGTLKGETQY

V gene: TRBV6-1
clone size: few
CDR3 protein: ASSEAGAGLVNYGYT

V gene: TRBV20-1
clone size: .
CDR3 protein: SANRDRVFYEQY

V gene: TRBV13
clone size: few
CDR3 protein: ASSLGGLAGSGETQY

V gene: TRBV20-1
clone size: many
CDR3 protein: SASLDGEQY

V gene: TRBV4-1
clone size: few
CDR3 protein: ASSQELTVQETQY

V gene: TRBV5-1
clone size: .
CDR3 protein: ASSLTGLAGLYEQY

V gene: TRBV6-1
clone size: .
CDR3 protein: ASIPQGGYTEAF

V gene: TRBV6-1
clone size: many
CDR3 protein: ASSDNREGDEQY

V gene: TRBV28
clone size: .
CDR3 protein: ASSYGQGSGTGELF

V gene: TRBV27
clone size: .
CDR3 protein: ASSQQGPPSTQY

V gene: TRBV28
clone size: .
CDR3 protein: ASSFQKQGAGELF

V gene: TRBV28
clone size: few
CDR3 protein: ASSTGRGDTQY

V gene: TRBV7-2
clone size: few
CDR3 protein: ASSLQAGWYYEQY

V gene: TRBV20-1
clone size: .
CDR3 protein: SATRTVPNTGELF

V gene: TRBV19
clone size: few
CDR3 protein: ASSRRDMKTSGANVLT

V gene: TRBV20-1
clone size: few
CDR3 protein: SAISEANEKLF

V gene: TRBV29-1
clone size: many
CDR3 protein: SVDLAGDHEQY

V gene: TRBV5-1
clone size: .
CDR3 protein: ASSFGSEQC

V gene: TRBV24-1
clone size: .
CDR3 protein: ATSDYSDRAPTGELF

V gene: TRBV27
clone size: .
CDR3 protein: ASSLFGTGGFTEAF

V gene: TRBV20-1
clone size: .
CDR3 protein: SARVPSGPMYQETQY